The T cell receptor (beta chain) under discussion was sequenced for a study of tumor-infiltrating lymphocytes in primary liver carcinoma. Study overall: Tumors were staged T1-T3 N0M0 and measured roughly 4.2 to 10 cm across.

Study findings and constraints: In tumor-adjacent and tumor-blood pairs, overlap was lower than in tumor region pairs. The study found a significantly higher top-250-clone fraction in tumors than in blood (p = 0.039).

The blood RNA (from unsorted whole blood) was obtained, and germline DNA was also extracted. A primer in the constant region served to generate TCR beta cDNA from approximately 460 ng of total RNA. For TCR beta, libraries were produced by three nested multiplex PCR rounds using slightly modified ARM-PCR. In the first two PCR rounds, TRBV1-TRBV30 forward primers were paired with a C-beta reverse primer, and each round lasted roughly 9 cycles. TCRdb called the multiplex PCR reads again in MiXCR, with one record for every CDR3 protein. This repertoire shows about 330,000 distinct CDR3 sequences, less than 75% found once; its top ten account for roughly 6%. This clonotype was detected once. Its antigen is currently unknown. The length of the CDR3 is 19 residues. V was pared by 3 bases and J by 0 bases, with 22 bases between. The V gene's germline CDR1 is MNHEY and CDR2 SVGAGI.

This rearrangement joins TRBV6-5 to TRBJ2-3, with D perhaps matching TRBD2 (5 bases). The sample taken for sequencing was peripheral blood. The receptor's source is a man between 40 and 49 years old with primary liver carcinoma and hepatitis B virus infection. CDR3 coding DNA: TGTGCCAGCAGTTATTCTATCTATCGGGATCCAACTAGCACAGATACGCAGTATTTT. It encodes CASSYSIYRDPTSTDTQYF.